These T cell receptor beta chains were read from a single sample in a study of vaccination and CD4 T cells after COVID-19. Their target antigens are unknown. Each CDR3 protein is one row after TCRdb ran MiXCR on the PCR reads. The table includes about 15,000 distinct CDR3 sequences, about 50% detected once. This sample comprised CD4+ T cells from blood, cultured in vitro, obtained about 7 months after SARS-CoV-2 vaccination. These receptors all come from a human donor who had recovered from COVID-19. The CDR3 runs from the conserved cysteine through the conserved F or W. A D gene is named only where the DNA matches it firmly. Only some rows state a clone size, as once, few, many or a class for expanded clones.

TRBD1	TRBV11-2	.	TRBJ1-1	TGTGCCAGCAACCGGGACAGGTATTCTGAAGCTTTCTTT	CASNRDRYSEAFF
TRBD1	TRBV7-2	.	TRBJ2-5	TGTGCCAGCAGCTGGGACAGGAGTTCCCAGTACTTC	CASSWDRSSQYF
TRBD2	TRBV11-3	.	TRBJ2-2	TGTGCCAGCAGCTCCTGGGGACTAGCGGAACCAACTAATGCGAACACCGGGGAGCTGTTTTTT	CASSSWGLAEPTNANTGELFF
TRBD2	TRBV20-1	few	TRBJ2-1	TGCAGTGCTAGTGGCCAAGCGGGATCCCCGCGGGATGAGCAGTTCTTC	CSASGQAGSPRDEQFF
TRBD1	TRBV10-3	few	TRBJ2-5	TGTGCCATCAGTATGGGACAGGGGGCCCTTGAGACCCAGTACTTC	CAISMGQGALETQYF
TRBD2	TRBV11-1	.	TRBJ2-3	TGTGCCAGCAGCCAACTAGCGCGTAACACAGATACGCAGTATTTT	CASSQLARNTDTQYF
TRBD1	TRBV27	.	TRBJ2-2	TGTGCCAGCAGCCCCCAGGGGGCGTACCCCGGGGAGCTGTTTTTT	CASSPQGAYPGELFF
.	TRBV11-2	.	TRBJ2-5	TGTGCCAGCAGCTTAGTTTGGCGGGAGACCCAGTACTTC	CASSLVWRETQYF
.	TRBV20-1	.	TRBJ2-1	TGCAGTGCGCAGGGTGGCGCTTTGGATGAGCAGTTCTTC	CSAQGGALDEQFF
.	TRBV19	.	TRBJ1-1	TGTGCCAGTGTAAGTAGGAAGGACACTGAAGCTTTCTTT	CASVSRKDTEAFF
.	TRBV7-2	.	TRBJ1-1	TGTGCCAGCAGTTCGGCGGGGAAGCACACTGAAGCTTTCTTT	CASSSAGKHTEAFF
.	TRBV20-1	.	TRBJ1-3	TGCAGTGCTAGAGATGTTCAGGACCTCTCTGGAAACACCATATATTTT	CSARDVQDLSGNTIYF
.	TRBV27	.	TRBJ2-7	TGTGCCAGCAGTTTGGCCCGAAACTACGAGCAGTACTTC	CASSLARNYEQYF
.	TRBV20-1	.	TRBJ1-5	TGCAGTGTCGGCAGTCACAATCAGCCCCAGCATTTT	CSVGSHNQPQHF
.	TRBV5-1	.	TRBJ1-5	TGCGCCACCTTCAAGCCGAGCAATCAGCCCCAGCATTTT	CATFKPSNQPQHF
.	TRBV20-1	.	TRBJ1-2	TGCAGTGCTAGAGATCATGGTGGGGGTGAGGGCTACACCTTC	CSARDHGGGEGYTF
.	TRBV7-2	.	TRBJ1-2	TGTGCCAGCAGCTTACTATCTCTGACGAACTATGGCTACACCTTC	CASSLLSLTNYGYTF
.	TRBV4-1	.	TRBJ1-1	TGCGCCAGCAGCCAGGAAGGACCAGGCTGGGGTAGCACTGAAGCTTTCTTT	CASSQEGPGWGSTEAFF
.	TRBV28	.	TRBJ2-3	TGTGCCATACGCGCGGACCGGGTAGTTGGAGATACGCAGTATTTT	CAIRADRVVGDTQYF
.	TRBV7-8	.	TRBJ1-5	TGTGCCAGCAGCTCTATAGATAGCAATCAGCCCCAGCATTTT	CASSSIDSNQPQHF
.	TRBV15	.	TRBJ1-2	TGTGCCACCAGCAGAGCAGGGTTCGCTACGGGTGGCTACACCTTC	CATSRAGFATGGYTF
TRBD2	TRBV7-2	few	TRBJ2-5	TGTGCCAGCAGCTTAGTTGGGACTAGTGAGACCCAGTACTTC	CASSLVGTSETQYF
.	TRBV7-7	.	TRBJ2-1	TGTGCTAGCAGCTCATCACCGGGGAGTAATGAGCAGTTCTTC	CASSSSPGSNEQFF
.	TRBV2	.	TRBJ2-7	TGTGCCAGCAGTAGGGACAACTCCTACGAGCAGTACTTC	CASSRDNSYEQYF
TRBD1	TRBV7-2	.	TRBJ2-7	TGTGCCAGCACCCCCTCAGGAACAGGGGTCCTCTACGAGCAGTACTTC	CASTPSGTGVLYEQYF
.	TRBV7-2	.	TRBJ2-5	TGTGCCAGCAGCAGTGACGGAGCAAGACAAGAGACCCAGTACTTC	CASSSDGARQETQYF
.	TRBV20-1	once	TRBJ2-1	TGCAGCACTTACCCCTCCTACAATGAGCAGTTCTTC	CSTYPSYNEQFF
TRBD1	TRBV20-1	few	TRBJ1-2	TGCAGTGCTAGAGAGGCCGGGACAGGGGGCGCATGGGGCTATGGCTACACCTTC	CSAREAGTGGAWGYGYTF
.	TRBV7-6	.	TRBJ2-3	TGTGCCAGCAGCTTGGGACAAACCACAGATACGCAGTATTTT	CASSLGQTTDTQYF
.	TRBV11-2	.	TRBJ2-7	TGTGCCAGCACCCCTTCCCTTGGCTACTACGAGCAGTACTTC	CASTPSLGYYEQYF
.	TRBV20-1	.	TRBJ1-1	TGCAGTGCTACCCCGTGGGGCACTGAAGCTTTCTTT	CSATPWGTEAFF
.	TRBV19	few	TRBJ1-2	TGTGCCAGTAGGGAGGGGGGGGCCACCTCTAACTATGGCTACACCTTC	CASREGGATSNYGYTF
.	TRBV7-2	few	TRBJ2-5	TGTGCCAGCAGCAGTGAGGGGGAGACCCAGTACTTC	CASSSEGETQYF
.	TRBV20-1	.	TRBJ1-5	TGCAGTGCTGGAAACAACAATCAGCCCCAGCATTTT	CSAGNNNQPQHF
TRBD2	TRBV24-1	few	TRBJ2-7	TGTGCCACCCGCGGGAGCGACACCTACGAGCAGTACTTC	CATRGSDTYEQYF
.	TRBV20-1	.	TRBJ2-7	TGCAGTGCTAGAGATGTCGTTAAGGCGTACGAGCAGTACTTC	CSARDVVKAYEQYF
.	TRBV5-1	.	TRBJ1-2	TGCGCCAGCAGCTCGGGTCCAGAGACAATTTCCTATGGCTACACCTTC	CASSSGPETISYGYTF
.	TRBV19	.	TRBJ2-4	TGTGCCAGTAGTATTGGCAGGGCTGACATTCAGTACTTC	CASSIGRADIQYF
TRBD1	TRBV6-1	few	TRBJ2-1	TGTGCCAGCAGACGGAACCGGGACAGCTACAATGAGCAGTTCTTC	CASRRNRDSYNEQFF
.	TRBV6-2/TRBV6-3	.	TRBJ2-7	TGTGCCAGCGCCCAGACCTCCTACGAGCAGTACTTC	CASAQTSYEQYF
.	TRBV20-1	few	TRBJ2-3	TGCAGTGCTGGGGCGTGGGGTGACACAGATACGCAGTATTTT	CSAGAWGDTDTQYF
TRBD2	TRBV20-1	few	TRBJ2-2	TGCAGTGCTAGGCCTAGCGGGAGAGCGGACGGGGAGCTGTTTTTT	CSARPSGRADGELFF
.	TRBV20-1	.	TRBJ2-7	TGCAGTGCTACGCGAGGAATCCGGTCCCTCGAGCAGTACTTC	CSATRGIRSLEQYF
.	TRBV21-1	.	TRBJ2-1	TGTGCCAGCAGTCTGACTAGCGGGCGTGAGCAGTTCTTC	CASSLTSGREQFF
.	TRBV6-1	.	TRBJ2-7	TGTGCCAGCAGAAATCTACAGGGCCACTCCTACGAGCAGTACTTC	CASRNLQGHSYEQYF
.	TRBV6-5	.	TRBJ2-7	TGTGCCAGCAGTTACCTAAACAGGGACGAGCAGTACTTC	CASSYLNRDEQYF